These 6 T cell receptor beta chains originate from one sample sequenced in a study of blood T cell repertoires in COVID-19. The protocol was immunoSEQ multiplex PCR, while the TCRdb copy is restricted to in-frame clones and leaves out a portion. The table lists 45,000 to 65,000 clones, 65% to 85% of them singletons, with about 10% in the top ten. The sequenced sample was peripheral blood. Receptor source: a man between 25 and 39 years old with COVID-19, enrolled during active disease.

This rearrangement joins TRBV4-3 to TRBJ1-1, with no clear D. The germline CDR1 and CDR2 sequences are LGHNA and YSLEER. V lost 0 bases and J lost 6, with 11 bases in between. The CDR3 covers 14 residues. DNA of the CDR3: TGCGCCAGCAGCCAAGAGGAGGGCAGATCTGAAGCTTTCTTT. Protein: CASSQEEGRSEAFF.

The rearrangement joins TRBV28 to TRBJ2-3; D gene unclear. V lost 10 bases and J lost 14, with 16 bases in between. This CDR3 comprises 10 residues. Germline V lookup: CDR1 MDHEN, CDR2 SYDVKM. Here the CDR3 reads CATFSVKSYF. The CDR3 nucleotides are TGTGCCACCTTTAGTGTTAAGTCGTATTTT.

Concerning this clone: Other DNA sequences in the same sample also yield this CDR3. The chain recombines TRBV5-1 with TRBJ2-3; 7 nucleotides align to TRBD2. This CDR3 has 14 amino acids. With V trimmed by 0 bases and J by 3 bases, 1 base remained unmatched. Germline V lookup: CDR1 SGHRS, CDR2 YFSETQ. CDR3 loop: CASSLGLATDTQYF. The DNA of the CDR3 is TGCGCCAGCAGCTTGGGACTAGCAACAGATACGCAGTATTTT. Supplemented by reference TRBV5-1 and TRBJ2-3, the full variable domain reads KAGVTQTPRYLIKTRGQQVTLSCSPISGHRSVSWYQQTPGQGLQFLFEYFSETQRNKGNFPGRFSGRQFSNSRSEMNVSTLELGDSALYLCASSLGLATDTQYFGPGTRLTVL.

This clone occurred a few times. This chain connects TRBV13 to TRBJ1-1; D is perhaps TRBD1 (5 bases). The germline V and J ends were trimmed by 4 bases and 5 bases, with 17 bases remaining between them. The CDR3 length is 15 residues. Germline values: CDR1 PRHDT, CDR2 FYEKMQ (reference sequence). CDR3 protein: CASSSSRAGRTEAFF. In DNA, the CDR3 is TGTGCCAGCAGCTCAAGTCGCGCAGGGCGGACTGAAGCTTTCTTT.

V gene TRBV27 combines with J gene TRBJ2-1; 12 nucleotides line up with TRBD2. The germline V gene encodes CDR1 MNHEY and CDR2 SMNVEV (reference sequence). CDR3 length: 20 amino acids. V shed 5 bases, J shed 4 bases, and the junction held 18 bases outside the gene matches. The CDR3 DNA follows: TGTGCCAGCAGTCCTACCCAGACTAGCGGGAGAGGGGGGGGATACAATGAGCAGTTCTTC. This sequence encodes CASSPTQTSGRGGGYNEQFF.

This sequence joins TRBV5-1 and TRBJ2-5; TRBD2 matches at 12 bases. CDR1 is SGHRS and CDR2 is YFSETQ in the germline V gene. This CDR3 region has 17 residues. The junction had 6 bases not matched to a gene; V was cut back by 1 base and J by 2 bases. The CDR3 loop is CASSLMGTSGSQETQYF. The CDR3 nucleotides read TGCGCCAGCAGCTTGATGGGGACTAGCGGGTCTCAAGAGACCCAGTACTTC. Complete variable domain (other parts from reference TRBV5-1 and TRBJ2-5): KAGVTQTPRYLIKTRGQQVTLSCSPISGHRSVSWYQQTPGQGLQFLFEYFSETQRNKGNFPGRFSGRQFSNSRSEMNVSTLELGDSALYLCASSLMGTSGSQETQYFGPGTRLLVL.